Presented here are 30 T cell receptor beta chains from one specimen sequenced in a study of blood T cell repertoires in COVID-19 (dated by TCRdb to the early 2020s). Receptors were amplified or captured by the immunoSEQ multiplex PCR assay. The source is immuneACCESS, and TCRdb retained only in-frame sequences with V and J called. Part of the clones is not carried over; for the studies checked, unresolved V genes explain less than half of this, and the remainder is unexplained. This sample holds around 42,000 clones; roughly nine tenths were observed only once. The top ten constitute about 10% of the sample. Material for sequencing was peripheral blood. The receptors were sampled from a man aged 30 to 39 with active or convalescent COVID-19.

The CDR3 coding sequence is TGTGCCAGCAGCCATGGACAGGCAAGGCAAGAGACCCAGTACTTC. As protein: CASSHGQARQETQYF. J is TRBJ2-5 and V is TRBV11-3, with 7 bases fitting TRBD1. V was pared by 5 bases and J by 2 bases, with 8 bases of the junction left unmatched. The CDR3 extends over 15 amino acids. Germline values: CDR1 SGHNT, CDR2 YENEEA.

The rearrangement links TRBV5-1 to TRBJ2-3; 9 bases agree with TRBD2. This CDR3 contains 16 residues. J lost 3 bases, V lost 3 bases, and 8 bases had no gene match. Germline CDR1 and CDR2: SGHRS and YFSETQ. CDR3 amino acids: CASSWIAGEGTDTQYF. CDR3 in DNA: TGCGCCAGCAGCTGGATAGCGGGAGAGGGAACAGATACGCAGTATTTT.

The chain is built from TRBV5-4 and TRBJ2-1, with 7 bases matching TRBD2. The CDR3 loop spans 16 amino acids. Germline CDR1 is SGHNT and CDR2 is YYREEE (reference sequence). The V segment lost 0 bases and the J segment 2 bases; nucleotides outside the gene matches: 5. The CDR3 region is CASSLGAGDTYNEQFF. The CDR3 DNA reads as TGTGCCAGCAGCTTGGGCGCGGGGGATACCTACAATGAGCAGTTCTTC.

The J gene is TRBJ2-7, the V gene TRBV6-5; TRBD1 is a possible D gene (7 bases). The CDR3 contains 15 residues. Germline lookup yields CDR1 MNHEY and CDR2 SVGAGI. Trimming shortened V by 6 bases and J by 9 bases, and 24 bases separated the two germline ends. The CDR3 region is CASSLGQTSHRWQYV. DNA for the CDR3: TGTGCCAGCAGCCTGGGACAGACTAGTCATAGGTGGCAGTACGTC.

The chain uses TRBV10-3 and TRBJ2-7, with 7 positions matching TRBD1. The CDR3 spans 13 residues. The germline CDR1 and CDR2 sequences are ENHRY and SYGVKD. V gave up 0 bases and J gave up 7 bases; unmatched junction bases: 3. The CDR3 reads CAISESETGEQYV. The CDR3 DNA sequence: TGTGCCATCAGTGAGTCTGAGACAGGGGAGCAGTACGTC.

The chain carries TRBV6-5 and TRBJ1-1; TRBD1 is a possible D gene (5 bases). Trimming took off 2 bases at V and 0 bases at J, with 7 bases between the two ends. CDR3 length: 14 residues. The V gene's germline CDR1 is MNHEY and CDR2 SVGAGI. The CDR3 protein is CASSYDRLNTEAFF. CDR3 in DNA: TGTGCCAGCAGTTACGACAGATTGAACACTGAAGCTTTCTTT.

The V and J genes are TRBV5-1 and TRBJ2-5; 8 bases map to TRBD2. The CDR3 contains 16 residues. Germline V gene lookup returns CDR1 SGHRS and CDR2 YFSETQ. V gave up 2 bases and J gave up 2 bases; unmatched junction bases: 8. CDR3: CASSLQEAGAQETQYF. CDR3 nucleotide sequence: TGCGCCAGCAGCTTACAAGAAGCGGGGGCACAAGAGACCCAGTACTTC.

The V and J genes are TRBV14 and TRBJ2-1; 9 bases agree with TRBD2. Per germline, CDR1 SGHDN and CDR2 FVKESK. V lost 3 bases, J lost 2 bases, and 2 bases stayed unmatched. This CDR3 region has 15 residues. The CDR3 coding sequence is TGTGCCAGCAGCCAGACTAGCGGTACCTACAATGAGCAGTTCTTC. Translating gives CASSQTSGTYNEQFF. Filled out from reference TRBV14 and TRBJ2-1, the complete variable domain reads EAGVTQFPSHSVIEKGQTVTLRCDPISGHDNLYWYRRVMGKEIKFLLHFVKESKQDESGMPNNRFLAERTGGTYSTLKVQPAELEDSGVYFCASSQTSGTYNEQFFGPGTRLTVL.

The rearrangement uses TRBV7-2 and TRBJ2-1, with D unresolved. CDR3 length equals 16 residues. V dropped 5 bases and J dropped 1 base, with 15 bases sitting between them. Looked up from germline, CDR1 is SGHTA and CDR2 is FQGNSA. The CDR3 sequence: CASSPSRLESYNEQFF. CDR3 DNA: TGTGCCAGCAGCCCAAGCCGACTGGAATCCTACAATGAGCAGTTCTTC. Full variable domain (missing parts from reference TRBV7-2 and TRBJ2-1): GAGVSQSPSNKVTEKGKDVELRCDPISGHTALYWYRQSLGQGLEFLIYFQGNSAPDKSGLPSDRFSAERTGGSVSTLTIQRTQQEDSAVYLCASSPSRLESYNEQFFGPGTRLTVL.

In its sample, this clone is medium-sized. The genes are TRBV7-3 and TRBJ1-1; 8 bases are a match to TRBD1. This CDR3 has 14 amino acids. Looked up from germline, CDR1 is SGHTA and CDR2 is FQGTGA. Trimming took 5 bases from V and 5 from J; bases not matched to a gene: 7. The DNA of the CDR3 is TGTGCCAGCAGCCGCCGGACAGGGAGAACTGAAGCTTTCTTT. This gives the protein CASSRRTGRTEAFF.

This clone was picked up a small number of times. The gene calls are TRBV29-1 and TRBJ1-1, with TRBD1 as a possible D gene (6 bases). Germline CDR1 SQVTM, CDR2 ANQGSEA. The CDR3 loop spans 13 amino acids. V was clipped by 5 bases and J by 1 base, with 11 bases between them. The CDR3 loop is CSVTWTANTEAFF. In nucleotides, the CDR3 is TGCAGCGTTACATGGACAGCGAACACTGAAGCTTTCTTT.

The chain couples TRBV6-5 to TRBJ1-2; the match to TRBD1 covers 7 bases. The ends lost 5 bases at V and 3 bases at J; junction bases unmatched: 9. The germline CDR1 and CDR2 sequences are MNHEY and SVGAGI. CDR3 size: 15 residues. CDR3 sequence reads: CASSIGTAGDYGYTF. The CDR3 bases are TGTGCCAGCAGTATAGGGACAGCAGGCGACTATGGCTACACCTTC.

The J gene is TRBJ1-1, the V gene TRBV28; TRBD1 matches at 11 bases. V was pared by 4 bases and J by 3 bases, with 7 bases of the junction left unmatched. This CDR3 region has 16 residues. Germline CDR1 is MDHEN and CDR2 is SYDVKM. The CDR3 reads CASSSGTGGLHTEAFF. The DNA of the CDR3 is TGTGCCAGCAGTTCCGGGACAGGGGGTCTCCACACTGAAGCTTTCTTT.

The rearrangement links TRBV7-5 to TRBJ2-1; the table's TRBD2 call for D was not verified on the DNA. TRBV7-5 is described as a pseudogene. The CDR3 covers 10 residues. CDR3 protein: CARPRREQFF. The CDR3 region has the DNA TGTGCCAGACCCCGCCGGGAGCAGTTCTTC.

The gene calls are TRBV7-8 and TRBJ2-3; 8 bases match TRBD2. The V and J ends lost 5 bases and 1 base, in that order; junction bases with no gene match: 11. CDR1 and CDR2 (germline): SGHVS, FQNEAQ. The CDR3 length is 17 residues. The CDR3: CASSGGPAGEGTDTQYF. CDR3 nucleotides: TGTGCCAGCAGCGGGGGACCAGCGGGAGAGGGCACAGATACGCAGTATTTT.

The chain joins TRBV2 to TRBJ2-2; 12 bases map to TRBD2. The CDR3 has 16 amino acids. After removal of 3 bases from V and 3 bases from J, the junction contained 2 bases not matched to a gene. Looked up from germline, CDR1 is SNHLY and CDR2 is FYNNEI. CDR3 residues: CASSDGTSGYTGELFF. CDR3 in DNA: TGTGCCAGCAGTGATGGGACTAGCGGGTACACCGGGGAGCTGTTTTTT.

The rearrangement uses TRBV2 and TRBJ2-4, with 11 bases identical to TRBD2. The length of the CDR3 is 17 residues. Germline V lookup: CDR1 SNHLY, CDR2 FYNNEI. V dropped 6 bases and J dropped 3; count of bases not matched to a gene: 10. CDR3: CASRGRGSGRGKNIQYF. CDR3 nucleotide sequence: TGTGCCAGCAGGGGCCGAGGTAGCGGGAGGGGCAAAAACATTCAGTACTTC.

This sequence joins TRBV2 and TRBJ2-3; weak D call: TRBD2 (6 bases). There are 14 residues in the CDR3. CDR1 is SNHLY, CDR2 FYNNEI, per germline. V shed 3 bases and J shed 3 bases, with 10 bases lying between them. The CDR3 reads CASSEAGWTDTQYF. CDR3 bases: TGTGCCAGCAGTGAGGCGGGGTGGACAGATACGCAGTATTTT.

CDR3 nucleotide sequence: TGTGCCAGTAGTACAAGACAGACCACCCACACTGAAGCTTTCTTT. This gives the protein CASSTRQTTHTEAFF. The chain uses TRBV19 and TRBJ1-1, with a possible D match to TRBD1 (5 bases). V was clipped by 4 bases and J by 3 bases, with 15 bases between them. Germline CDR1 LNHDA, CDR2 SQIVND (reference sequence). CDR3 size: 15 residues.

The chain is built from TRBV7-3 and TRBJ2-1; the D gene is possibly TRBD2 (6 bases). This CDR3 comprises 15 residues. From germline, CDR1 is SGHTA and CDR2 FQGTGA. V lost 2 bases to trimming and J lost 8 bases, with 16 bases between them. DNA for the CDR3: TGTGCCAGCAGCTTATTGGGGGAGGTGGGCGATGAGCAGTTCTTC. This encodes CASSLLGEVGDEQFF.

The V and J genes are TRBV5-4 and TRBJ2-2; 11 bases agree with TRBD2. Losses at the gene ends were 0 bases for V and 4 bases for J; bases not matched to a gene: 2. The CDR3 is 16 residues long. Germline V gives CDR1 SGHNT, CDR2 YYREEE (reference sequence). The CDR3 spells CASSLGLAGLTGELFF. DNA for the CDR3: TGTGCCAGCAGCTTGGGACTAGCGGGGCTCACCGGGGAGCTGTTTTTT.

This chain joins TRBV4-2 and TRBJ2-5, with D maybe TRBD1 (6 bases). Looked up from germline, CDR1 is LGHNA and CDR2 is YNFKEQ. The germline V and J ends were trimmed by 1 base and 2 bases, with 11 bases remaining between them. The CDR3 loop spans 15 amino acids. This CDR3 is CASSQATGTQETQYF. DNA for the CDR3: TGTGCCAGCAGCCAAGCCACCGGGACACAAGAGACCCAGTACTTC.

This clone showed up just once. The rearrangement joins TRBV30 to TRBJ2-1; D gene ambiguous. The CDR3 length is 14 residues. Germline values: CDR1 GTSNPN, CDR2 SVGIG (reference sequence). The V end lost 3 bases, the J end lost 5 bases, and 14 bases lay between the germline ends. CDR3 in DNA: TGTGCCTGGAGCCGTGGCCAACCAAACAATGAGCAGTTCTTC. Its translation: CAWSRGQPNNEQFF.

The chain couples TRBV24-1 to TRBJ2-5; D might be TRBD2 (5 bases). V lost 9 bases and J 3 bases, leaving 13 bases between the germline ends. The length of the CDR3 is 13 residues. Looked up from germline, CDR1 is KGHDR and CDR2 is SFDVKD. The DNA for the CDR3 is TGTGCCACCTCCCCGCGGGTGGAAGAGACCCAGTACTTC. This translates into CATSPRVEETQYF.

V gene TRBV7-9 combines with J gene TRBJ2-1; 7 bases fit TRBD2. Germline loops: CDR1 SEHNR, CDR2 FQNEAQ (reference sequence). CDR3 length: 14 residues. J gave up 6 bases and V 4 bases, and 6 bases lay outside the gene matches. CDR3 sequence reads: CASSSLGRVNEQFF. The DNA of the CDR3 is TGTGCCAGCAGCTCTTTGGGGAGGGTCAATGAGCAGTTCTTC.

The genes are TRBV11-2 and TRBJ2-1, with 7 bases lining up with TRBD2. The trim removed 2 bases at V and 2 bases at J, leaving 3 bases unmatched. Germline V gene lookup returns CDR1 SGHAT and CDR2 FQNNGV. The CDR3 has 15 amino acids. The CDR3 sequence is CASSLLAATYNEQFF. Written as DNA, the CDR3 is TGTGCCAGCAGCTTACTAGCGGCCACCTACAATGAGCAGTTCTTC.

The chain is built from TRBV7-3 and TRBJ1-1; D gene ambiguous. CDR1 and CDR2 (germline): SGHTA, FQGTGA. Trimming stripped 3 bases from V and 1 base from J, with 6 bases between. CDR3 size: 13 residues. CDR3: CASSLGANTEAFF. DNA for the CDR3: TGTGCCAGCAGCTTGGGCGCGAACACTGAAGCTTTCTTT.

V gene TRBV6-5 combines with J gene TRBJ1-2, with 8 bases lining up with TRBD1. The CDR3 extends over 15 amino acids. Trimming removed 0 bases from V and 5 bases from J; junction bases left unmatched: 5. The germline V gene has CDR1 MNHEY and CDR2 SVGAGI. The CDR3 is CASSYSTRTGYGYTF. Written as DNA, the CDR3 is TGTGCCAGCAGTTACTCGACTAGGACAGGGTATGGCTACACCTTC.

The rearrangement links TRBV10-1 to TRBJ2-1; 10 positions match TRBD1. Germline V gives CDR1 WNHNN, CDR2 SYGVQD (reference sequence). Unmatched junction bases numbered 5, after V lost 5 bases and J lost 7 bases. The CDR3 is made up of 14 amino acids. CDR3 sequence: CASSRDRGMNEQFF. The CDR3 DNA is TGCGCCAGCAGTCGGGACAGGGGTATGAATGAGCAGTTCTTC.

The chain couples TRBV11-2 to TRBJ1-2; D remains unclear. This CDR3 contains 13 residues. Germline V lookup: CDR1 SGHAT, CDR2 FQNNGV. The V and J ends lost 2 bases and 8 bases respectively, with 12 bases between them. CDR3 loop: CASSLKRVEGYTF. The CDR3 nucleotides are TGTGCCAGCAGCTTAAAGAGGGTGGAAGGCTACACCTTC.